The sample holds a few counts of the clone carrying this TCR beta chain. No antigen is known for it. The sample originates from a study of identical twins. Broader study findings: For monozygotic twins, models underestimated out-of-frame TCR alpha sharing. Invariant cells of the MAIT and iNKT types might have partly distorted the zero-insertion analyses. The study found weaker excess twin sharing in beta out-of-frame sequences.

Each cDNA held unique molecular identifiers, and template switching gave it a universal primer site. TCRdb used MiXCR to reprocess the 5' RACE reads, holding one entry per CDR3 protein. The data hold some 660,000 distinct CDR3 sequences, with about 9.4% observed a single time. The CDR3 has 13 amino acids. V shed 3 bases and J shed 1 base, with 10 bases lying between them. Per germline, CDR1 DFQATT and CDR2 SNEGSKA (reference sequence). The sample also formed part of further work on yellow fever vaccine responses in identical twins.

Sequenced input: PBMCs. This clonotype originated in a woman between 18 and 29 years old in good health. The rearrangement links TRBV20-1 to TRBJ2-7; a weak D match, TRBD1 (5 bases). The CDR3 reads CSARARVSYEQYF. The CDR3 bases are TGCAGTGCTAGGGCCAGGGTATCCTACGAGCAGTACTTC.